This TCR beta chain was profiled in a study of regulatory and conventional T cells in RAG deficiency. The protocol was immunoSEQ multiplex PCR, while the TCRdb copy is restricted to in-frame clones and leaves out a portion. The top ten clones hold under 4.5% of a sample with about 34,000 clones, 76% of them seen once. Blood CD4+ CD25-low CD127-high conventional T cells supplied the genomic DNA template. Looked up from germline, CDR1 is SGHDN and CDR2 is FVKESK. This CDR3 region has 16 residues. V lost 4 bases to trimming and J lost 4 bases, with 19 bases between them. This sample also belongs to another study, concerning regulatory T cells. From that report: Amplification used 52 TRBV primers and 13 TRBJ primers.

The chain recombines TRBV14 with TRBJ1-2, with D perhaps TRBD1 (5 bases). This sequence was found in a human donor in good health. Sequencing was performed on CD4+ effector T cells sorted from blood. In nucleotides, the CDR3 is TGTGCCAGCAGCCCCCGGGGCTGGCAGGGCGGCTATGGCTACACCTTC. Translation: CASSPRGWQGGYGYTF.